Here is one T cell receptor beta chain with its context. The data are from a study of cytomegalovirus exposure and HLA in healthy donors. CDR1 and CDR2 from the germline V gene are SGHNT and YYREEE (reference sequence). With 2 bases clipped from V and 0 bases from J, the junction kept 5 bases outside the gene matches. CDR3 length equals 17 residues. The PCR contained 60 Vbeta and 13 Jbeta primers. Sequencing used immunoSEQ multiplex PCR; TCRdb keeps in-frame clones, though not all of them. The table records approximately 100,000 clones, 50% to 80% of them present only once. Sequencing was done on a sample of PBMCs. This clonotype originated in a man in his sixties in good health and CMV-seronegative. This rearrangement joins TRBV5-4 to TRBJ2-1; TRBD2 matches at 10 bases. CDR3 sequence (DNA): TGTGCCAGCAGCTTCGGACTAGCGGCGAGCTCCTACAATGAGCAGTTCTTC. This encodes CASSFGLAASSYNEQFF.